The present entry profiles one TCR delta chain with its context. Its specificity is not known. The data were obtained in a study of Vδ1+ human thymocytes. Thymocytes were sorted as CD3+ TCRVdelta1+ TCRVdelta2- after alphabeta T cell depletion. Study-level findings and limits: Unlike peripheral blood Vdelta1+ controls, thymic delta-chain sequences included 15% to 20% Vdelta2 and few Vdelta3. TRG sequences recurred across donors, whereas TRD sequences stayed essentially private. Unexpected Vdelta2 sequences could cause misinterpretation of bulk repertoire data. Thymic TRG and TRD repertoires appeared highly polyclonal.

RNA was extracted from the cells and then reverse transcribed. Pooled V-gene forward primers with one constant-region reverse primer generated the CDR3 amplicons by multiplex PCR. TCRdb called clones anew from the multiplex PCR reads with CATT. The sample consists of approximately 25,000 delta-chain clones, about 7.4% of them appearing once. Deletions cut 2 bases from V and 0 bases from J, with 28 bases between. The CDR3 is 21 amino acids. The germline V gene has CDR1 TSWWSYY and CDR2 QGS. Sample: Vdelta1+ gamma-delta thymocytes from the thymus. The subset is: FACS-sorted CD3+ TCRalphabeta- TCRVdelta1+ TCRVdelta2- thymocytes. This rearrangement joins TRDV1 to TRDJ1, with D perhaps matching TRDD3 (6 bases). This clonotype originated in a girl less than two years old who had congenital heart surgery. The DNA for the CDR3 is TGTGCTCTTGGGGAAGCCCCCCGGGTTGGGAGATACGCGATGTACACCGATAAACTCATCTTT. As protein: CALGEAPRVGRYAMYTDKLIF.